A selection of T cell receptor beta chains follows, all from one sample in a study of CD8 T cells in Susac syndrome. From the immunoSEQ multiplex PCR reads, TCRdb called clonotypes with MiXCR, one entry per CDR3 protein. The table records about 200,000 distinct CDR3 sequences, 95% of them present only once. What was sequenced was CD4+ T cells from PBMCs. These receptors all stem from a human donor in good health. The CDR3 runs from the conserved cysteine through the conserved F or W. A D gene is named only where the DNA matches it firmly.

J gene: TRBJ1-1
D gene: .
V gene: TRBV27
CDR3 protein: CASRLSRNTEAFF
CDR3 DNA: TGTGCCAGCCGCTTGAGTCGGAACACTGAAGCTTTCTTT

J gene: TRBJ1-2
D gene: .
V gene: TRBV20-1
CDR3 protein: CSARGGGGNYGYTF
CDR3 DNA: TGCAGTGCTAGAGGGGGTGGGGGTAACTATGGCTACACCTTC

J gene: TRBJ1-2
D gene: .
V gene: TRBV7-9
CDR3 protein: CASSLVVGNYGYTF
CDR3 DNA: TGTGCCAGCAGCTTAGTGGTGGGGAACTATGGCTACACCTTC

J gene: TRBJ1-5
D gene: .
V gene: TRBV7-9
CDR3 protein: CASSLQNSNQPQHF
CDR3 DNA: TGTGCCAGCAGCTTACAGAATAGCAATCAGCCCCAGCATTTT

J gene: TRBJ1-6
D gene: .
V gene: TRBV3-1
CDR3 protein: CASSDLPSSYNSPLHF
CDR3 DNA: TGTGCCAGCAGCGACCTCCCTAGCTCCTATAATTCACCCCTCCACTTT

J gene: TRBJ2-5
D gene: TRBD2
V gene: TRBV30
CDR3 protein: CAWSVLGGMGETQYF
CDR3 DNA: TGTGCCTGGAGTGTACTGGGGGGGATGGGAGAGACCCAGTACTTC

J gene: TRBJ1-2
D gene: .
V gene: TRBV15
CDR3 protein: CATSRVGYGYTF
CDR3 DNA: TGTGCCACCAGCAGAGTAGGCTATGGCTACACCTTC

J gene: TRBJ2-3
D gene: .
V gene: TRBV20-1
CDR3 protein: CSPSGSGAGDTQYF
CDR3 DNA: TGCAGCCCATCAGGGAGTGGGGCGGGAGATACGCAGTATTTT

J gene: TRBJ2-7
D gene: TRBD2
V gene: TRBV29-1
CDR3 protein: CSASAGGPWEQYF
CDR3 DNA: TGCAGCGCCTCAGCGGGGGGGCCGTGGGAGCAGTACTTC

J gene: TRBJ1-4
D gene: .
V gene: TRBV6-6
CDR3 protein: CASSYGQPNEKLFF
CDR3 DNA: TGTGCCAGCAGTTACGGTCAGCCTAATGAAAAACTGTTTTTT